These 23 T cell receptor beta chains were sequenced from one sample in a study of T cell responses to AZD1222 COVID-19 vaccine. Generated by immunoSEQ multiplex PCR, the TCRdb table keeps only in-frame clones and is missing some. This table holds 110,000 to 150,000 clones, approximately 93% found once. The sample in question was peripheral blood, obtained after recovery from COVID-19. The receptors derive from an adult who had recovered from COVID-19.

The chain is built from TRBV29-1 and TRBJ1-3; D remains unclear. V lost 4 bases, J lost 4 bases, and 5 bases lay in between. The V gene's germline CDR1 is SQVTM and CDR2 ANQGSEA. The CDR3 loop spans 11 amino acids. CDR3 nucleotides: TGCAGCGTTGTTTCCGGAAACACCATATATTTT. Translated, it gives CSVVSGNTIYF.

The table lists this clone with a few counts. CDR3 coding DNA: TGTGCCAGCAGCTTATTTCAGGATGCCAAAAACATTCAGTACTTC. It yields the protein CASSLFQDAKNIQYF. The chain has TRBV11-1 and TRBJ2-4; D gene unclear. The germline V gene has CDR1 SGHAT and CDR2 FQDESV (reference sequence). The CDR3 covers 15 residues. V dropped 2 bases and J dropped 1 base, with 9 bases sitting between them.

V and J are TRBV5-1 and TRBJ2-7; D is undetermined. V gave up 0 bases and J gave up 5 bases, with 12 bases separating them. The CDR3 contains 14 residues. The germline V gene encodes CDR1 SGHRS and CDR2 YFSETQ. This CDR3 is CASSLGQEWDEQYF. As DNA, the CDR3 is TGCGCCAGCAGCTTGGGGCAAGAGTGGGACGAGCAGTACTTC.

This sequence joins TRBV6-5 and TRBJ1-1; tentative D call: TRBD1 (6 bases). From germline, CDR1 is MNHEY and CDR2 SVGAGI. Trimming removed 7 bases from V and 7 bases from J, with 19 bases in between. This CDR3 has 14 amino acids. In DNA, the CDR3 is TGTGCCAGCAACAGACGTCGGGGGGCAAATGAAGCTTTCTTT. Its protein is CASNRRRGANEAFF.

This chain connects TRBV7-3 to TRBJ2-1; a weak D match, TRBD2 (5 bases). Trimming stripped 4 bases from V and 5 bases from J, with 9 bases between. This CDR3 comprises 13 residues. Germline CDR1 SGHTA, CDR2 FQGTGA. Here the CDR3 reads CASSSRADNEQFF. The CDR3 region has the DNA TGTGCCAGCAGCTCGCGAGCGGACAATGAGCAGTTCTTC. Together with reference TRBV7-3 and TRBJ2-1, the CDR3 gives the full variable domain: GAGVSQTPSNKVTEKGKYVELRCDPISGHTALYWYRQSLGQGPEFLIYFQGTGAADDSGLPNDRFFAVRPEGSVSTLKIQRTERGDSAVYLCASSSRADNEQFFGPGTRLTVL.

This chain joins TRBV9 and TRBJ2-5; the match to TRBD2 covers 7 bases. The CDR3 length is 16 residues. Germline trimming cut 0 bases from V and 2 bases from J; bases unmatched to any gene: 7. Germline CDR1 SGDLS, CDR2 YYNGEE. This chain's CDR3 is CASSVGLADMQETQYF. CDR3 DNA sequence: TGTGCCAGCAGCGTAGGCCTAGCGGACATGCAAGAGACCCAGTACTTC.

The chain couples TRBV29-1 to TRBJ2-5; perhaps TRBD1 as D (6 bases). This CDR3 has 15 residues. Germline CDR1 SQVTM, CDR2 ANQGSEA. Trimming removed 3 bases from V and 5 bases from J, with 19 bases in between. CDR3 coding DNA: TGCAGCGTTGATACAGGGCGGCTTTGGACGGAGACCCAGTACTTC. It translates to CSVDTGRLWTETQYF.

This clone was counted a single time. The V call is TRBV14, the J call TRBJ1-6; 9 bases line up with TRBD1. This CDR3 comprises 18 residues. Losses at the gene ends were 10 bases for V and 7 bases for J; bases not matched to a gene: 20. Germline assignment: CDR1 SGHDN and CDR2 FVKESK. Here the CDR3 reads CATGRWDRAKGSNSPLHF. The CDR3 nucleotides read TGTGCCACCGGGAGGTGGGACAGGGCCAAAGGCAGCAATTCACCCCTCCACTTT.

The chain couples TRBV27 to TRBJ2-7; 8 bases align to TRBD1. V shed 5 bases, J shed 0 bases, and the junction held 6 bases outside the gene matches. Germline V CDR1 and CDR2: MNHEY, SMNVEV (reference sequence). The CDR3 runs to 15 residues. The CDR3 DNA follows: TGTGCCAGCAGTCGGACAGGGCAAAGCTCCTACGAGCAGTACTTC. Translating gives CASSRTGQSSYEQYF.

The genes are TRBV18 and TRBJ1-2; TRBD1 is a possible D gene (6 bases). V lost 6 bases and J lost 2, with 10 bases in between. CDR1 is KGHSH, CDR2 LQKENI, per germline. The CDR3 sequence is 13 residues long. CDR3 DNA: TGTGCCAGCTCGCTCACAGGGAACTATGGCTACACCTTC. Its protein is CASSLTGNYGYTF.

This clone was seen a few times. This chain uses TRBV7-9 with TRBJ2-3; no clear D gene. The CDR3 is 12 amino acids. Germline V gene sequence: CDR1 SEHNR, CDR2 FQNEAQ (reference sequence). Trimming pared 5 bases from V and 4 bases from J, leaving 7 bases between. The CDR3 sequence: CASSPEADTQYF. DNA for the CDR3: TGTGCCAGCAGCCCCGAGGCAGATACGCAGTATTTT.

The chain employs TRBV2 and TRBJ2-1; no clear D. The CDR3 is 17 residues long. Trimming stripped 3 bases from V and 0 bases from J, with 15 bases between. Per germline, CDR1 SNHLY and CDR2 FYNNEI. In nucleotides, the CDR3 is TGTGCCAGCAGTGACTCCGGCGACGGCAGCTCCTACAATGAGCAGTTCTTC. Its protein product is CASSDSGDGSSYNEQFF.

The CDR3 region has the DNA TGTGCCTGGAGTGTCCTCCAGGCGGATAATTCACCCCTCCACTTT. Translation gives CAWSVLQADNSPLHF. This chain connects TRBV30 to TRBJ1-6; D is undetermined. Germline CDR1 is GTSNPN and CDR2 is SVGIG (reference sequence). V was clipped by 0 bases and J by 5 bases, with 11 bases between them. The CDR3 totals 15 residues.

J is TRBJ1-6 and V is TRBV19; no definite D call. Germline lookup yields CDR1 LNHDA and CDR2 SQIVND (reference sequence). Trimming pared 4 bases from V and 9 bases from J, leaving 10 bases between. This CDR3 comprises 13 residues. DNA of the CDR3: TGTGCCAGTAGTACTACGGTTGTTTCACCCCTCCACTTT. This encodes CASSTTVVSPLHF.

The chain has TRBV21-1 and TRBJ2-5; the table assigns TRBD1, which was not confirmed against the DNA. TRBV21-1 has pseudogene status. The CDR3 totals 16 residues. The CDR3 here is CASSKAGPALEETQYF. The CDR3 DNA is TGTGCCAGCAGCAAAGCGGGGCCCGCACTGGAGGAGACCCAGTACTTC.

This rearrangement joins TRBV5-4 to TRBJ1-2; 10 positions agree with TRBD1. Trimming took 3 bases from V and 5 from J; bases not matched to a gene: 10. Germline assignment: CDR1 SGHNT and CDR2 YYREEE (reference sequence). The CDR3 contains 16 residues. CDR3 nucleotides: TGTGCCAGCAGCTACCAATGGACAGGGGGAGGGTATGGCTACACCTTC. It translates to CASSYQWTGGGYGYTF.

The chain combines TRBV25-1 with TRBJ1-6; D may be TRBD1 (5 bases). This CDR3 is 13 amino acids long. Trimming removed 7 bases from V and 7 bases from J, with 11 bases in between. Germline V gives CDR1 MGHDK, CDR2 SYGVNS. In nucleotides, the CDR3 is TGTGCCAGCAAAGGGGAGGGGAATTCACCCCTCCACTTT. Translating it yields CASKGEGNSPLHF.

The V call is TRBV19, the J call TRBJ1-3; D gene unclear. Germline-derived CDR1 and CDR2 are LNHDA and SQIVND (reference sequence). Deletions cut 8 bases from V and 0 bases from J, with 11 bases between. The CDR3 loop spans 14 amino acids. This chain's CDR3 is CASLGRSSGNTIYF. CDR3 bases: TGTGCCAGTTTAGGACGGTCCTCTGGAAACACCATATATTTT.

J is TRBJ2-3 and V is TRBV5-4; 8 bases line up with TRBD2. CDR1 is SGHNT and CDR2 is YYREEE in the germline V gene (reference sequence). CDR3 size: 16 residues. Germline trimming cut 1 base from V and 6 bases from J; bases unmatched to any gene: 10. CDR3 sequence reads: CASSLRASGWSDTQYF. CDR3 DNA sequence: TGTGCCAGCAGCTTGCGGGCTAGCGGGTGGTCCGATACGCAGTATTTT.

The J gene is TRBJ2-7, the V gene TRBV9; D tentatively reads TRBD1 or TRBD2 (5 bases each). The CDR3 covers 14 residues. Between the trimmed V and J ends, which lost 0 bases and 3 bases, there was a span of 10 bases. Germline CDR1 and CDR2: SGDLS and YYNGEE. The CDR3 region is CASSVVPGSYEQYF. As DNA, the CDR3 is TGTGCCAGCAGCGTAGTCCCAGGGAGCTACGAGCAGTACTTC. The full variable domain, with the rest looked up from reference TRBV9 and TRBJ2-7, is DSGVTQTPKHLITATGQRVTLRCSPRSGDLSVYWYQQSLDQGLQFLIQYYNGEERAKGNILERFSAQQFPDLHSELNLSSLELGDSALYFCASSVVPGSYEQYFGPGTRLTVT.

The J gene is TRBJ2-7, the V gene TRBV11-1, with D unresolved. Between the trimmed V and J ends, which lost 5 bases and 3 bases, there was a span of 11 bases. This CDR3 is 13 amino acids long. Germline CDR1 and CDR2: SGHAT and FQDESV (reference sequence). Written as DNA, the CDR3 is TGTGCCAGCAGCCCACTCCGCTACTACGAGCAGTACTTC. Translation: CASSPLRYYEQYF. The variable domain in full, with the rest retrieved from reference TRBV11-1 and TRBJ2-7, is EAEVAQSPRYKITEKSQAVAFWCDPISGHATLYWYRQILGQGPELLVQFQDESVVDDSQLPKDRFSAERLKGVDSTLKIQPAELGDSAMYLCASSPLRYYEQYFGPGTRLTVT.

V and J are TRBV11-2 and TRBJ2-1, with 9 bases lining up with TRBD2. CDR1 is SGHAT, CDR2 FQNNGV, per germline. There are 15 residues in the CDR3. J gave up 8 bases and V 5 bases, and 10 bases lay outside the gene matches. The CDR3 DNA reads TGTGCCAGCAGCCCCGGGACTAGCACTTTGGATGAGCAGTTCTTC. It yields the protein CASSPGTSTLDEQFF. The full variable domain, rest sourced from reference TRBV11-2 and TRBJ2-1, is EAGVAQSPRYKIIEKRQSVAFWCNPISGHATLYWYQQILGQGPKLLIQFQNNGVVDDSQLPKDRFSAERLKGVDSTLKIQPAKLEDSAVYLCASSPGTSTLDEQFFGPGTRLTVL.

The genes are TRBV7-6 and TRBJ2-1, with TRBD1 as a possible D gene (5 bases). Trimming pared 2 bases from V and 5 bases from J, leaving 16 bases between. The CDR3 is 16 residues long. Germline V lookup: CDR1 SGHVS, CDR2 FNYEAQ. In DNA form, the CDR3 reads TGTGCCAGCAGCTTATTTCTGACAGAACGGAACAATGAGCAGTTCTTC. Amino acids: CASSLFLTERNNEQFF.